These 22 T cell receptor beta chains were all obtained from the same sample, sequenced in a study of cytomegalovirus exposure and HLA in healthy donors. The PCR was carried out with 60 Vbeta primers and 13 Jbeta primers. The assay was immunoSEQ multiplex PCR, and TCRdb's table has in-frame clones only and misses some. This table holds roughly 80,000 clones, roughly 79% found once. The sequenced material came from PBMCs. Receptor source: a woman in her twenties or thirties in good health and CMV-seronegative.

In its sample, this clone was seen a few times. CDR3 bases: TGTGCCAGTAGTCCCCATGGGAGGGGGACGGGGGCAGATACGCAGTATTTT. Its translation is CASSPHGRGTGADTQYF. The rearrangement links TRBV19 to TRBJ2-3, with D possibly being TRBD2 (7 bases). This CDR3 has 17 amino acids. With 5 bases removed from V and 4 bases from J, the gap between germline ends came to 22 bases. CDR1 LNHDA and CDR2 SQIVND come from the germline V gene (reference sequence).

The CDR3, as DNA: TGTGCCAGCAGTTTACAGGGGGCTTCTAACTATGGCTACACCTTC. It encodes CASSLQGASNYGYTF. This rearrangement joins TRBV2 to TRBJ1-2; 9 bases map to TRBD1. The CDR3 has 15 residues. Looked up from germline, CDR1 is SNHLY and CDR2 is FYNNEI. The V segment lost 5 bases and the J segment 0 bases; nucleotides outside the gene matches: 4.

The genes are TRBV4-2 and TRBJ1-1; TRBD1 agrees at 7 bases. CDR1 LGHNA and CDR2 YNFKEQ come from the germline V gene. The CDR3 loop spans 17 amino acids. With V trimmed by 1 base and J by 5 bases, 13 bases remained unmatched. Written as DNA, the CDR3 is TGTGCCAGCAGCCAAGTGTGGAGACAGGGCTCGGATACTGAAGCTTTCTTT. This sequence encodes CASSQVWRQGSDTEAFF.

The chain has TRBV7-8 and TRBJ2-7, with D possibly TRBD2 on 6 matching bases. This CDR3 has 14 amino acids. CDR1 is SGHVS, CDR2 FQNEAQ, per germline. Trimming pared 3 bases from V and 4 bases from J, leaving 13 bases between. CDR3 nucleotides: TGTGCCAGCAGCTTTTCAGGACTATTATACGAGCAGTACTTC. It specifies CASSFSGLLYEQYF.

This chain connects TRBV4-3 to TRBJ2-6; D is possibly TRBD2 (6 bases). Trimming removed 0 bases from V and 2 bases from J, with 8 bases in between. Per the germline V gene, CDR1 is LGHNA and CDR2 is YSLEER. This CDR3 is built from 16 residues. CDR3 protein: CASSQDSGAGANVLTF. CDR3 nucleotides: TGCGCCAGCAGCCAAGATTCGGGGGCTGGGGCCAACGTCCTGACTTTC.

The V gene is TRBV5-4, the J gene TRBJ2-5; D perhaps matches TRBD1 (6 bases). The CDR3 spans 13 residues. Germline V gives CDR1 SGHNT, CDR2 YYREEE (reference sequence). Between the trimmed V and J ends, which lost 4 bases and 2 bases, there was a span of 9 bases. For the CDR3, the DNA is TGTGCCAGCAGCCCGGGACAACAAGAGACCCAGTACTTC. Translated, it gives CASSPGQQETQYF.

This clone has a single count. This rearrangement joins TRBV19 to TRBJ1-1; TRBD1 is a possible D gene (5 bases). The CDR3 is 14 amino acids. The germline V gene encodes CDR1 LNHDA and CDR2 SQIVND (reference sequence). V gave up 3 bases and J gave up 1 base, with 9 bases separating them. CDR3 DNA: TGTGCCAGTAGTATTGGGGCTTCGAACACTGAAGCTTTCTTT. Residues: CASSIGASNTEAFF.

The chain uses TRBV7-3 and TRBJ1-1; the match to TRBD1 covers 7 bases. V lost 5 bases, J lost 6 bases, and 12 bases stayed unmatched. CDR3 length: 15 amino acids. The germline V gene has CDR1 SGHTA and CDR2 FQGTGA. The CDR3 nucleotides read TGTGCCAGCAGCCTCACGACAGGGAGTAGGGCTGAAGCTTTCTTT. Translating it yields CASSLTTGSRAEAFF.

This rearrangement joins TRBV28 to TRBJ2-2; 8 bases fit TRBD2. The V gene's germline CDR1 is MDHEN and CDR2 SYDVKM. The junction had 11 bases not matched to a gene; V was cut back by 4 bases and J by 4 bases. There are 17 residues in the CDR3. CDR3 nucleotides: TGTGCCAGCAGTTCCCCGACTAGCGCTTTTCTCACCGGGGAGCTGTTTTTT. Translation: CASSSPTSAFLTGELFF.

The genes are TRBV18 and TRBJ1-3; TRBD1 matches at 7 bases. Germline V gene data show CDR1 as KGHSH and CDR2 as LQKENI. V was pared by 2 bases and J by 1 base, with 8 bases of the junction left unmatched. The CDR3 has 17 residues. The CDR3 sequence is CASSPVTGEGSGNTIYF. DNA of the CDR3: TGTGCCAGCTCACCAGTAACAGGGGAAGGATCTGGAAACACCATATATTTT.

Remarks on this clone: The junction shows a germline mismatch at one end, possibly a read error. The genes are TRBV7-9 and TRBJ2-5; 9 bases are shared with TRBD1. The germline V gene encodes CDR1 SEHNR and CDR2 FQNEAQ (reference sequence). CDR3 length equals 17 residues. CDR3 bases: TGTTCCAGCAGCTTAGGCGTGTGGGACAGGGACCAAGAGACCCAGTACTTC. Its translation: CSSSLGVWDRDQETQYF.

The chain couples TRBV5-5 to TRBJ2-1; the D gene is possibly TRBD2 (5 bases). The germline V and J ends were trimmed by 1 base and 8 bases, with 10 bases remaining between them. The germline V gene encodes CDR1 SGHKS and CDR2 YYEKEE (reference sequence). The CDR3 is 13 residues long. CDR3 region: CASSLFLGDEQFF. For the CDR3, the DNA is TGTGCCAGCAGCTTGTTTCTCGGGGATGAGCAGTTCTTC. Full variable domain (remainder filled in from reference TRBV5-5 and TRBJ2-1): DAGVTQSPTHLIKTRGQQVTLRCSPISGHKSVSWYQQVLGQGPQFIFQYYEKEERGRGNFPDRFSARQFPNYSSELNVNALLLGDSALYLCASSLFLGDEQFFGPGTRLTVL.

The chain links TRBV19 to TRBJ2-6; TRBD1 agrees at 10 bases. V lost 5 bases and J lost 0; bases outside the gene matches: 7. This CDR3 contains 18 residues. Germline CDR1 is LNHDA and CDR2 is SQIVND (reference sequence). The CDR3 DNA follows: TGTGCCAGTAGTGTTGGGACAGGGGTATTCTCTGGGGCCAACGTCCTGACTTTC. Residues: CASSVGTGVFSGANVLTF.

This rearrangement joins TRBV4-2 to TRBJ2-7; 8 bases map to TRBD2. CDR3 length: 18 residues. CDR1 and CDR2 from the germline V gene are LGHNA and YNFKEQ. V was clipped by 0 bases and J by 0 bases; unmatched bases: 10. Written as DNA, the CDR3 is TGTGCCAGCAGCCAAGATCAACTAGCGGAGTCCCTCTCCTACGAGCAGTACTTC. Protein: CASSQDQLAESLSYEQYF.

The rearrangement links TRBV5-6 to TRBJ2-2, with 10 bases that match TRBD2. Germline V lookup: CDR1 SGHDT, CDR2 YYEEEE. Unmatched junction bases numbered 10, after V lost 2 bases and J lost 6 bases. The CDR3 contains 17 residues. CDR3 in amino acids: CASSFTSGTFVAGELFF. CDR3 bases: TGTGCCAGCAGCTTTACTAGCGGGACCTTCGTCGCCGGGGAGCTGTTTTTT.

This chain links TRBV9 with TRBJ1-5, with D perhaps TRBD1 (6 bases). V was shortened by 3 bases and J by 0 bases, with 10 bases between the two germline ends. In germline, CDR1 is SGDLS, CDR2 YYNGEE. The CDR3 consists of 15 residues. CDR3 region: CASSATGNSNQPQHF. The CDR3 DNA sequence: TGTGCCAGCAGCGCAACAGGGAATAGCAATCAGCCCCAGCATTTT.

The chain uses TRBV5-8 and TRBJ1-2, with a possible D match to TRBD1 (6 bases). V was trimmed by 0 bases and J by 5 bases, leaving 14 bases between them. Looked up from germline, CDR1 is SGHTS and CDR2 is YDEGEE. The CDR3 is made up of 15 amino acids. CDR3 in DNA: TGTGCCAGCAGCTTGGTTACAGGGTTGGGGTATGGCTACACCTTC. It is translated as CASSLVTGLGYGYTF.

This clone was seen just once. The chain recombines TRBV5-1 with TRBJ1-2, with TRBD1 matching over 9 bases. Germline-derived CDR1 and CDR2 are SGHRS and YFSETQ. There are 13 residues in the CDR3. Trimming cost V 4 bases and J 6 bases; bases outside gene matches: 4. CDR3 DNA sequence: TGCGCCAGCAGCCCGGGACAGGGTGATGGCTACACCTTC. Residues: CASSPGQGDGYTF.

The chain carries TRBV21-1 and TRBJ2-7; TRBD1 is the table's D call and was not checked against the DNA. TRBV21-1 is annotated as a pseudogene. This CDR3 spans 16 amino acids. The CDR3, as DNA: TGTGCCAGCAGCAAAGGTGAGACAGGGCTCTCCTACGAGCAGTACTTC. Translating gives CASSKGETGLSYEQYF.

The chain is built from TRBV28 and TRBJ1-3, with 7 bases that match TRBD1. V lost 3 bases to trimming and J lost 11 bases; unmatched junction nucleotides: 7. The length of the CDR3 is 13 residues. Germline loops: CDR1 MDHEN, CDR2 SYDVKM. In nucleotides, the CDR3 is TGTGCCAGCAGTTTGGGACAGAGCCCAGCCATATATTTT. Translated: CASSLGQSPAIYF.

The rearrangement uses TRBV5-8 and TRBJ1-5; no reliable D call. The CDR3 length is 16 residues. Germline lookup yields CDR1 SGHTS and CDR2 YDEGEE. Trimming took 0 bases from V and 4 from J, leaving 14 bases between them. DNA of the CDR3: TGTGCCAGCAGCTTGGATGCAGGCCAAAGAAATCAGCCCCAGCATTTT. Translated: CASSLDAGQRNQPQHF.

V usage is TRBV11-2 and J usage is TRBJ2-1; possible D gene TRBD1, 6 bases. Germline CDR1 SGHAT, CDR2 FQNNGV. The length of the CDR3 is 19 residues. Trimming took off 5 bases at V and 5 bases at J, with 28 bases between the two ends. The CDR3: CASSDHREGPGIAHNEQFF. CDR3 sequence (DNA): TGTGCCAGCAGCGATCACAGGGAAGGCCCGGGAATCGCTCACAATGAGCAGTTCTTC.